Below, one T cell receptor beta chain is given with its context. What it binds is not known. This CDR3 is 11 amino acids long. Germline CDR1 GTSNPN, CDR2 SVGIG (reference sequence). Trimming took 3 bases from V and 2 from J, leaving 4 bases between them. This record comes from a study of T cell responses to AZD1222 COVID-19 vaccine. Study results and caveats: Repertoire samples came only from after the peak T cell response. Per reports, nearly half of all spike-specific TCRs target regions that are unmutated in variants. Increased Spike-specific TCR breadth and depth were observed after two AZD1222 doses.

Sequencing was performed with immunoSEQ multiplex PCR; in TCRdb, only in-frame clones are kept and a portion is missing. The sample shows about 160,000 clones, around 90% of them seen only once. This receptor was identified in an adult who received the AZD1222 COVID-19 vaccine. The chain couples TRBV30 to TRBJ1-2; D gene uncertain. Here the sequenced sample was peripheral blood, taken 28 days after the second AZD1222 dose. CDR3 DNA: TGTGCCTGGAGACGGAACTATGGCTACACCTTC. Translating it yields CAWRRNYGYTF.